A single T cell receptor (beta chain) is shown here with its context. Per the germline V gene, CDR1 is MNHNS and CDR2 is SASEGT. The CDR3 spans 15 residues. V lost 0 bases and J 1 base, leaving 7 bases between the germline ends. Clones were read by immunoSEQ multiplex PCR, and TCRdb kept only the in-frame ones, dropping some. The table includes more than 300,000 clones, about 95% detected once. This sample stems from a study of shared T cell receptors in the human thymus. V usage is TRBV6-1 and J usage is TRBJ1-5; D not certain. Sequenced: thymocytes. The sequence was obtained from a human donor. CDR3 DNA sequence: TGTGCCAGCAGTGAAGCTGAAAGGAGCAATCAGCCCCAGCATTTT. This sequence encodes CASSEAERSNQPQHF.